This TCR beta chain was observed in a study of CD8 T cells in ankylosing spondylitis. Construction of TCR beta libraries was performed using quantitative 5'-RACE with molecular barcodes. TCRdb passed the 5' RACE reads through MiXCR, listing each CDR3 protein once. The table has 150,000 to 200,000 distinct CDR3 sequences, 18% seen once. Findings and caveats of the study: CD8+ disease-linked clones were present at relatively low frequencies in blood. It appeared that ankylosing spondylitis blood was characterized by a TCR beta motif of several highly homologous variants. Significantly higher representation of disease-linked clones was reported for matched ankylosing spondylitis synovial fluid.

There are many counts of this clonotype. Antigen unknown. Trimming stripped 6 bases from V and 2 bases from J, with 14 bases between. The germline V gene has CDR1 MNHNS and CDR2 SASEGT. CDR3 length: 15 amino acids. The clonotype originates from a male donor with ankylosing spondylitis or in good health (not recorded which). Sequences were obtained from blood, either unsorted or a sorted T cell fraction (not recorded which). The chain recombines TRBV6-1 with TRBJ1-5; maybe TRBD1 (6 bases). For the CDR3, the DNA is TGTGCCAGCAGCCCGACAGGTAATGGCAATCAGCCCCAGCATTTT. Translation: CASSPTGNGNQPQHF.